One and the same sample provided the 7 T cell receptor beta chains below, sequenced in a study of blood T cell repertoires in COVID-19. The repertoire was sequenced with immunoSEQ multiplex PCR; TCRdb's copy has only in-frame clones and lacks some. This sample carries some 70,000 clones, approximately 86% of them seen once, and the ten largest clones take more than 15%. Sequencing used peripheral blood. These receptors all come from a man aged 35-49 years with COVID-19, enrolled during active disease.

V gene TRBV5-6 combines with J gene TRBJ1-2, with 12 bases matching TRBD1. There are 17 residues in the CDR3. V lost 2 bases and J lost 2; bases outside the gene matches: 7. Germline V gene data show CDR1 as SGHDT and CDR2 as YYEEEE. The CDR3 loop reads CASSFGAGQGANYGYTF. The CDR3 DNA follows: TGTGCCAGCAGCTTTGGTGCGGGACAGGGGGCCAACTATGGCTACACCTTC.

The chain couples TRBV5-4 to TRBJ2-7; 8 bases are a match to TRBD1. The CDR3 runs 15 residues. The junction had 7 bases not matched to a gene; V was cut back by 5 bases and J by 0 bases. CDR1 is SGHNT and CDR2 is YYREEE in the germline V gene (reference sequence). The CDR3 reads CASRMGQETSYEQYF. The CDR3 DNA reads TGTGCCAGCAGGATGGGACAGGAAACCTCCTACGAGCAGTACTTC.

This chain connects TRBV12-5 to TRBJ1-5; TRBD1 agrees at 8 bases. V was pared by 5 bases and J by 5 bases, with 14 bases of the junction left unmatched. Germline lookup yields CDR1 LGHNT and CDR2 FRNRAP. This CDR3 spans 17 amino acids. CDR3 region: CASGLRFSDRADQPQHF. CDR3 bases: TGTGCTAGTGGTCTACGCTTTTCGGACAGGGCGGATCAGCCCCAGCATTTT. Full variable domain (missing parts from reference TRBV12-5 and TRBJ1-5): DARVTQTPRHKVTEMGQEVTMRCQPILGHNTVFWYRQTMMQGLELLAYFRNRAPLDDSGMPKDRFSAEMPDATLATLKIQPSEPRDSAVYFCASGLRFSDRADQPQHFGDGTRLSIL.

The chain carries TRBV5-4 and TRBJ2-7, with D tentatively TRBD1 (6 bases). In germline, CDR1 is SGHNT, CDR2 YYREEE (reference sequence). The CDR3 length is 14 residues. V was trimmed by 3 bases and J by 2 bases, leaving 12 bases between them. The CDR3 nucleotides read TGTGCCAGCAGCTCGGGCGGACAGACCTACGAGCAGTACTTC. Translating gives CASSSGGQTYEQYF.

The gene calls are TRBV5-1 and TRBJ1-2; D possibly corresponds to TRBD1 (5 bases). V lost 0 bases and J 5 bases, leaving 11 bases between the germline ends. The CDR3 is made up of 14 amino acids. CDR1 and CDR2 (germline): SGHRS, YFSETQ. The CDR3, as DNA: TGCGCCAGCAGCTTGGCCTGGGGCAATTATGGCTACACCTTC. Its protein is CASSLAWGNYGYTF.

On this clone: Lacking the conserved final phenylalanine or tryptophan, this CDR3 likely reflects a read error. No DNA is shown, since the ends of the CDR3 on it are uncertain; the CDR3 is the one TCRdb lists. The V and J genes are TRBV3-1 (or the pseudogene TRBV3-2) and TRBJ2-7; the DNA was not used to check the table's D call, TRBD2. Germline lookup yields CDR1 LGHDT and CDR2 YNNKEL (reference sequence). The CDR3 spans 9 residues, counting both ends. The CDR3 reads CASSPRVVE.

This clone showed up just once. The gene calls are TRBV6-6 and TRBJ2-5, with D maybe TRBD1 (6 bases). The CDR3 loop spans 15 amino acids. Germline CDR1 reads MNHNY; CDR2 reads SVGAGI (reference sequence). V dropped 0 bases and J dropped 3 bases, with 11 bases sitting between them. Here the CDR3 DNA reads TGTGCCAGCAGTTACTCGAGGGGGTGGGAAGAGACCCAGTACTTC. It codes for CASSYSRGWEETQYF.